The source of this TCR beta chain is a study of shared clonotypes between healthy human individuals. V was clipped by 0 bases and J by 0 bases, with 9 bases between them. The CDR3 sequence is 16 residues long. Germline V gives CDR1 LNHNV, CDR2 YYDKDF (reference sequence). Findings of the study overall: Richness estimates generally favored naive over memory subsets.

It was at deep level that the assay was run. TCRdb keeps only in-frame clones here, not all; method: immunoSEQ multiplex PCR. The repertoire holds about 230,000 clones, with 65% as singletons. In regard to this clone: Its antigen is still unknown.

The sequencing sample was made of memory CD4+ T cells sorted from blood. Subset meaning: CD45RA-negative fraction. This chain joins TRBV15 and TRBJ1-3; D is ambiguous. This receptor was taken from a man aged 30-40 years in good health. Here the CDR3 reads CATSRDHSFSGNTIYF. The CDR3 DNA reads TGTGCCACCAGCAGAGATCACAGTTTCTCTGGAAACACCATATATTTT.